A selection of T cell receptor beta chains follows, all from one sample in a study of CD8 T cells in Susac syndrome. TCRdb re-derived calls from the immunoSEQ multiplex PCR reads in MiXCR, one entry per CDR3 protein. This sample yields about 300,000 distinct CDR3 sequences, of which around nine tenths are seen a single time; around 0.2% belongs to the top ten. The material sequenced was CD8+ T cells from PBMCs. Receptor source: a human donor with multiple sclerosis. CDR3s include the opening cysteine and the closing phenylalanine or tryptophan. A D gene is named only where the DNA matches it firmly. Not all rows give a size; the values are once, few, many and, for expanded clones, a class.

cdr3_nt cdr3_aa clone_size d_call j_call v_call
TGTGCCAGCAGAGGCCGGGACCGAGGGCGGGAAGCTTTCTTT CASRGRDRGREAFF NA NA TRBJ1-1 TRBV27
TGTGCCTGGAGTGTAGGTGCGGGGGATGGCTACACCTTC CAWSVGAGDGYTF NA NA TRBJ1-2 TRBV30
TGTGCCAGCAGTCCAGGGGCGGAGTACGGGGCCAACGTCCTGACTTTC CASSPGAEYGANVLTF NA NA TRBJ2-6 TRBV28
TGTGCCAGCAGCCCCGGCCCCACTGGGGGGAGGCAGTTCTTC CASSPGPTGGRQFF NA NA TRBJ2-1 TRBV7-3
TGTGCCTGCGGGGACACTTACAATGAGCAGTTCTTC CACGDTYNEQFF few NA TRBJ2-1 TRBV12-3/TRBV12-4
TGTGCCATCAGTGATTGGGCTAGTAATTCACCCCTCCACTTT CAISDWASNSPLHF NA NA TRBJ1-6 TRBV10-3
TGTGCCAGCAGCCCACAGGGGATCTACGAGCAGTACTTC CASSPQGIYEQYF NA TRBD1 TRBJ2-7 TRBV7-9
TGTGCCAGTAGTATCTCGTTGGGTTGGGGGAACTCCTACAATGAGCAGTTCTTC CASSISLGWGNSYNEQFF once NA TRBJ2-1 TRBV19
TGTGCCAGCAGCTCATCGACGGAGTACAATGAGCAGTTCTTC CASSSSTEYNEQFF NA NA TRBJ2-1 TRBV7-9
TGTGCCAGCAGCCAAGACGTACAGGGAGGCACCGGGGAGCTGTTTTTT CASSQDVQGGTGELFF NA NA TRBJ2-2 TRBV4-2
TGTGCCAGCAGTTATACAGGGGGCCTCTCCTACGAGCAGTACTTC CASSYTGGLSYEQYF NA TRBD1 TRBJ2-7 TRBV6-5
TGTGCCAGCCGGGGGTCTAGCGGGAGGGTCGGGGAGCTGTTTTTT CASRGSSGRVGELFF NA TRBD2 TRBJ2-2 TRBV28
TGCGCCAGCAGCCAAGGTGGAGCGGGCCTCTACAATGAGCAGTTCTTC CASSQGGAGLYNEQFF NA NA TRBJ2-1 TRBV4-3
TGTGCCAGCAGCCCGGGGGGACAGGCGGACACTGAAGCTTTCTTT CASSPGGQADTEAFF NA TRBD1 TRBJ1-1 TRBV5-6
TGCGCCAGCAGCCGGGCAACAGGCTACGAGCAGTACTTC CASSRATGYEQYF NA NA TRBJ2-7 TRBV4-3
TGTGCCACCAGCAGAGATCACGGACAGTGGAGTGAAAAACTGTTTTTT CATSRDHGQWSEKLFF few NA TRBJ1-4 TRBV15
TGTGCCAGCAGCCAAGACGCATCCGATCAGCCCCAGCATTTT CASSQDASDQPQHF few NA TRBJ1-5 TRBV3-1
TGTGCCAGCCGACAGGGAGTTACCTACAATGAGCAGTTCTTC CASRQGVTYNEQFF NA TRBD1 TRBJ2-1 TRBV27
TGTGCCGCCTGTGGACAGGGGGCATCCGAGCAGTACTTC CAACGQGASEQYF NA TRBD1 TRBJ2-7 TRBV2
TGTGCCACCAATTCTCGGGAGTACGGGAACACCGGGGAGCTGTTTTTT CATNSREYGNTGELFF NA NA TRBJ2-2 TRBV7-6
TGTGCCAGCAGTTCCCGGCGGGAGGGCCAGGTCAATGAGCAGTTCTTC CASSSRREGQVNEQFF NA TRBD2 TRBJ2-1 TRBV6-2/TRBV6-3
TGTGCCAGCAGATCTAGCGGCCTCTCCTACGAGCAGTACTTC CASRSSGLSYEQYF NA TRBD2 TRBJ2-7 TRBV14
TGTGCCTGGAGGGGTCTGGGGGCGGGCGCCACAGATACGCAGTATTTT CAWRGLGAGATDTQYF NA NA TRBJ2-3 TRBV30
TGCAGCGTCACGACTAGCGGGAGACATGAGCAGTTCTTC CSVTTSGRHEQFF NA TRBD2 TRBJ2-1 TRBV29-1
TGTGCCAGCCAGCTTAGGGAGACCCAGTACTTC CASQLRETQYF NA NA TRBJ2-5 TRBV12-3/TRBV12-4
TGCAGTGCTAGAGTGTCGGTAGCGTACAATGAGCAGTTCTTC CSARVSVAYNEQFF NA NA TRBJ2-1 TRBV20-1
TGTGCCAGCAGCGTAGCAGGGGCCCAAGAGACCCAGTACTTC CASSVAGAQETQYF NA NA TRBJ2-5 TRBV9
TGTGCCAGCAGCTCCAGACTAGCGGGAGGTGCAGATACGCAGTATTTT CASSSRLAGGADTQYF few TRBD2 TRBJ2-3 TRBV7-2
TGTGCCAGCGCCGCCCAGGCAGGCAGGGTGGTTCTCTGGGCCAACGTCCTGACTTTC CASAAQAGRVVLWANVLTF NA NA TRBJ2-6 TRBV6-1
TGTGCCAGCAGTTTTACCCCCTCGAACGAGCAGTACTTC CASSFTPSNEQYF NA NA TRBJ2-7 TRBV27
TGCAGCGCCTCAGTCCAGGGGGCGGGTCAGCCCCAGCATTTT CSASVQGAGQPQHF NA TRBD1 TRBJ1-5 TRBV29-1